This T cell receptor beta chain was identified during a study of regulatory T cells in long-lasting Graves disease (TCRdb year 2021). In terms of the full investigation: Newly diagnosed Graves' disease patients had taken antithyroid drugs for less than 3 months. Persistent Graves' disease patients were compared with newly diagnosed Graves' disease patients by peripheral blood TCR sequencing and RNA sequencing. The study was registered as a clinical trial and conducted in China. A total of around 35 samples underwent TCR sequencing, from around 13 patients with persistent Graves' disease and around 20 patients with newly diagnosed Graves' disease. General study outcomes and caveats: The authors acknowledged the small sample size as a limitation that may reduce accuracy. Persistent disease showed preferential use of TRBV28, TRBJ1-2 and TRBJ2-5, whereas newly diagnosed disease favored TRBV20-1 and TRBJ2-1. The study examined only peripheral blood because the primary lesion, thyroid tissue, could not be accessed. Only the TCR beta chain was sequenced and analyzed. Compared with newly diagnosed patients, patients with persistent Graves' disease had lower TCR Shannon entropy and fewer highly expanded clones, which suggests clonal expansion. Patients with persistent disease shared more public clonotypes (about 3,000) than newly diagnosed patients did (approximately 1,000).

The time point label corresponds to: newly diagnosed GD, antithyroid drugs for less than 3 months. RNA was extracted from PBMCs in TRIzol for both TCR sequencing and RNA sequencing. The diagnosis of Graves' disease was made according to American Thyroid Association guidelines. Patients for the study were recruited at an endocrinology department in Xi'an, China. Each patient gave about 10 milliliters of peripheral blood, collected in an EDTA anticoagulant tube. PBMCs were isolated by Ficoll Paque Plus density gradient separation without further T cell sorting. An Agilent 2100 Bioanalyzer and agarose gel were used to assess RNA quality, and a NanoDrop 2000 was used to measure RNA concentration. There are a few counts of this clonotype. What this receptor recognizes is not known. No base qualities exist here, and no much larger clone lies one base off it. The library came from multiplex PCR. Sequencing relied on an Illumina HiSeq 4000. TCR beta libraries were built with iRepertoire HTBI primers and Arm-PCR amplification of CDR3 regions. Before sequencing, the PCR products went through gel purification. The paper's processing steps were these. Across samples, 62 TRBV and 13 to 15 TRBJ segments were identified and used for gene usage analysis of CDR3 amino acid clonotypes. Filtered high-quality paired reads were merged into contigs using COPE and FqMerger. BLAST was used to align contigs to IMGT TRBV, TRBD and TRBJ reference genes, and CDR3 was defined according to IMGT. Clonotypes above 0.1% frequency were classified as highly expanded clones. Shannon entropy was used to measure repertoire diversity, and the Gini coefficient was used to measure V-J evenness. A clonotype was considered public if more than one individual shared it. In TCRdb, the public reads were trimmed at Q25 with fastp and aligned with MiXCR, with productive beta chains retained. When rows share a CDR3 protein, they turn into one entry using the most common DNA and genes. The V and J calls reflect TCRdb's pipeline rather than the authors' work. The sample profile shows around 480,000 distinct CDR3 sequences; 16% of them were found once. The top ten clonotypes cover around 25% of the sample.

The CDR3 measures 18 amino acids from cysteine to phenylalanine. Only the CDR3 part of the read is kept: 54 bases, read in frame from the first base. V has 2 bases trimmed and J has 7 bases trimmed; junction bases matching no gene number 20. The germline V gene provides CDR1 SNHLY and CDR2 FYNNEI. The sample was also linked to a second study, of T cells in Graves' hyperthyroidism and ophthalmopathy. The second publication reports: Stable Graves' hyperthyroidism was defined as the absence of progression to ophthalmopathy over 18 months of follow-up. Hyperthyroidism patients were newly diagnosed, with disease duration under 2 months, and aged 18 to 65 years. The study excluded patients with uncontrolled infections, other autoimmune diseases, pregnancy or lactation. Diagnoses were based on clinical symptoms, serum thyroxine and TRAb, thyroid ultrasound and orbital computed tomography. A first-round RT-PCR of the TCR CDR3 used the HTBI primer set with the Qiagen OneStep RT-PCR kit. Blood samples also contained most of the expanded thyroid clonotypes (frequency above 0.001), which suggests that blood repertoires may reflect thyroid immune responses. In cross-validation, a model built on a 13 V-J signature told ophthalmopathy apart from stable hyperthyroidism with approximately 91% sensitivity and about 81% specificity, and in testing the same model reached 80%/75%. During validation, the model predicted progression to ophthalmopathy a median of roughly 7.1 months ahead of onset, with almost 71% sensitivity and 72% to 85% specificity. TCR V-J signatures able to tell the groups apart were searched for in a discovery cohort of more than 90 patients, of whom approximately 40 had Graves' ophthalmopathy and roughly 59 had stable Graves' hyperthyroidism. Whether ophthalmopathy could be predicted prospectively was tested in an independent validation cohort made up of some 20 hyperthyroidism patients plus 17 patients who later progressed to ophthalmopathy. For training and testing, the 110 or so patients in the discovery cohort were randomly divided in a 7:3 ratio. In more than 5 Graves' hyperthyroidism patients, the study also compared T-cell repertoires from thyroid tissue with T-cell repertoires from blood. After sampling, hyperthyroidism patients received methimazole starting at 30 mg daily, and ophthalmopathy patients received high-dose intravenous methylprednisolone. A second multiplex PCR round built the libraries, followed by size selection and purification. Libraries were sequenced paired-end with 100 bp reads on an Illumina HiSeq2000. SOAPnuke was used to process the raw data, with reads discarded if the reads contained adapters or uncalled bases, had a mean Phred below 15, or lacked an exact constant-primer or identifier match. High-quality paired reads were merged using COPE v1.2.5, and each unique nucleotide sequence was defined as a clonotype. Clonotypes were aligned to IMGT TRBV, TRBD and TRBJ reference segments using MiTCR v1.1. Analysis was restricted to V-J combinations with a frequency above 0.0001, which covered roughly 99% of repertoires. The TCS score was defined as the ratio of F50 (clonal expansion) to E x V (chaos), calculated using BLOSUM62-based TCRdist between CDR3 peptides within each V-J. Welch's t-statistics and random forest reduced several hundred V-J features to fewer than 15, which were used in a naive Bayes classifier (R e1071). Sample size was not statistically predetermined, and investigators were not blinded to group allocation. The paper describes TCR Vbeta CDR3 sequencing of 135 peripheral blood samples, made up of about 41 ophthalmopathy patients, 70 to 80 hyperthyroidism patients and 17 progressor patients.

The sequence links TRBV2 to TRBJ2-7, with 7 bases matching TRBD2. The sequence derives from a woman aged 35-65 years with Graves disease. Donor details come from another sample of the same person, matched by shared clones. The sequences come from peripheral blood mononuclear cells (PBMCs), collected at new diagnosis, from a patient treated with antithyroid drugs. The CDR3 reads as follows: CASSESSGPLPPSREQYF. The nucleotides are TGTGCCAGCAGTGAATCTAGCGGACCATTACCCCCCTCTCGGGAGCAGTACTTC.